The entry that follows covers one T cell receptor beta chain sequence. Its antigen remains undetermined. Base-call qualities are not available, and no considerably larger clone is one nucleotide away. CDR1 and CDR2, per the germline V gene (reference sequence), are MNHNY and SVGAGI. The junction carries 20 bases between V and J, which are trimmed by 5 bases and 1 base respectively. Measured from the cysteine to the phenylalanine, the CDR3 is 17 residues long. The retained sequence is limited to the CDR3, 51 bases, with the frame set at the first base. This sample is part of a study of blood T cell repertoires in COVID-19 (dated by TCRdb to 2020 to 2021). Looking at the study overall: Samples covering the acute and convalescent phases of COVID-19 were provided by collaborators in the United States, Italy and Spain. The material from the prospective study consisted of cDNA or gDNA derived from T cells, B-cell-depleted T cells, or PBMCs. Subjects who had been exposed to COVID-19, were actively infected with it, or had recovered from it provided the deeply sampled blood TCRbeta repertoires that made up the dataset. The repertoires were released in a freely available public database intended as a resource for research on the immune response to SARS-CoV-2. Samples were obtained from the ongoing ImmuneRACE study (first 160 participants) and from roughly 1,300 subjects provided by 6 global collaborators. A de-identified subject ID, COVID-19 status, age in years and sex were almost always included in the sample metadata. Where available, HLA class I and class II types were obtained from metadata supplied by the sample provider rather than from assay-based typing. The study at large found these results: Clinical and demographic metadata were provided uncurated, with the amount varying by source and participant.

One collaborating source in Seattle enrolled patients during active infection and followed them longitudinally through the course of disease. Each collaborating institution followed its own protocols to collect whole blood in K2EDTA tubes. Collaborator samples were shipped for TCRbeta analysis as frozen whole blood, isolated PBMCs, or DNA extracted from either sample type. TCRbeta CDR3 regions were amplified from genomic DNA by means of the immunoSEQ Assay, a bias-controlled multiplex PCR. Regarding the original processing steps: The number of nucleated cells in each sample was estimated by amplification of reference gene primers within the assay. Sequence reads were collapsed and filtered to measure the absolute abundance of every unique TCRbeta CDR3 rearrangement. Productive Simpson clonality was computed per sample as the square root of Simpson's diversity index over productive rearrangements. TCRdb holds this immuneACCESS table with in-frame rearrangements only. Some clones are missing; in checked studies, unresolved V genes explain under half, and the rest has no known cause. The V and J calls and clone size come from that table; D and trimming were worked out from the DNA. The table for this sample lists 54,000 or so clones; 70% to 85% of them were counted only once. The biggest ten clones account for roughly 10% of the sample.

Input material: peripheral blood. This receptor was taken from a man older than 75 with COVID-19, enrolled during active disease. Recombination joined TRBV6-6 with TRBJ1-1; no confident D gene assignment can be made. The DNA sequence is TGTGCCAGCAGTCCAGGAGGTCGAGGTACGGCGAACACTGAAGCTTTCTTT. This yields the protein CASSPGGRGTANTEAFF.